The 32 T cell receptor beta chains below were found in one sample sequenced in a study of shared clonotypes between healthy human individuals. Positive CCR7 selection of CD45RO-negative cells yielded the naive CD8 cells, and terminally differentiated effector memory CD45RA+ cells were excluded. The protocol was immunoSEQ multiplex PCR, while the TCRdb copy is restricted to in-frame clones and leaves out a portion. Of 660,000 or so clones in the sample, 95% to 97% were seen once. Sample: naive CD8+ T cells sorted from blood. These receptors were collected from a woman aged 25-40 years in good health.

The chain combines TRBV27 with TRBJ1-5; D might be TRBD1 (5 bases). V lost 4 bases, J lost 6 bases, and 13 bases lay in between. CDR1 MNHEY and CDR2 SMNVEV come from the germline V gene (reference sequence). The CDR3 has 14 amino acids. The CDR3 is CASSSGGFSQPQHF. CDR3 bases: TGTGCCAGCAGTTCTGGGGGGTTTAGTCAGCCCCAGCATTTT.

The gene calls are TRBV5-6 and TRBJ2-1; 8 positions match TRBD2. This CDR3 has 17 residues. Germline CDR1 SGHDT, CDR2 YYEEEE. V gave up 2 bases and J gave up 4 bases; unmatched junction bases: 11. Here the CDR3 reads CASSLVSSREAYNEQFF. CDR3 nucleotides: TGTGCCAGCAGCTTAGTATCTTCGCGGGAGGCGTACAATGAGCAGTTCTTC. The full variable domain, completed using reference TRBV5-6 and TRBJ2-1, is DAGVTQSPTHLIKTRGQQVTLRCSPKSGHDTVSWYQQALGQGPQFIFQYYEEEERQRGNFPDRFSGHQFPNYSSELNVNALLLGDSALYLCASSLVSSREAYNEQFFGPGTRLTVL.

A word on this clone: At the DNA level, this CDR3 is encoded by other sequences in the same sample as well. The chain combines TRBV28 with TRBJ2-1, with D uncertain. The germline CDR1 and CDR2 sequences are MDHEN and SYDVKM. There are 13 residues in the CDR3. V lost 2 bases and J lost 5, with 7 bases in between. The CDR3 coding sequence is TGTGCCAGCAGTTTAGGTACAAACAATGAGCAGTTCTTC. This codes for CASSLGTNNEQFF.

The chain is built from TRBV9 and TRBJ1-2; weak D call: TRBD1 (6 bases). Germline V gene data show CDR1 as SGDLS and CDR2 as YYNGEE. The length of the CDR3 is 12 residues. The V gene lost 0 bases and the J gene lost 7 bases, with 7 bases spanning the gap. The CDR3 loop is CASSVDRAGYTF. CDR3 DNA: TGTGCCAGCAGCGTAGACAGGGCTGGCTACACCTTC.

The chain has TRBV27 and TRBJ2-3; TRBD2 matches at 10 bases. CDR3 size: 15 residues. V shed 5 bases, J shed 5 bases, and the junction held 7 bases outside the gene matches. Germline CDR1 and CDR2: MNHEY and SMNVEV (reference sequence). CDR3 in DNA: TGTGCCAGCAGTCCTACTAGCGGGACTAGAGATACGCAGTATTTT. Encoded protein: CASSPTSGTRDTQYF.

This clone came up once. This rearrangement joins TRBV28 to TRBJ2-7; D possibly corresponds to TRBD2 (6 bases). Germline V lookup: CDR1 MDHEN, CDR2 SYDVKM. V gave up 3 bases and J gave up 3 bases, with 12 bases separating them. This CDR3 has 14 residues. The CDR3 region is CASSFRGGIYEQYF. In DNA form, the CDR3 reads TGTGCCAGCAGTTTTAGGGGCGGGATCTACGAGCAGTACTTC. Complete variable domain (other parts from reference TRBV28 and TRBJ2-7): DVKVTQSSRYLVKRTGEKVFLECVQDMDHENMFWYRQDPGLGLRLIYFSYDVKMKEKGDIPEGYSVSREKKERFSLILESASTNQTSMYLCASSFRGGIYEQYFGPGTRLTVT.

The chain carries TRBV9 and TRBJ1-3; D possibly corresponds to TRBD1 (6 bases). Germline assignment: CDR1 SGDLS and CDR2 YYNGEE. The CDR3 extends over 16 amino acids. The ends were cut back, 0 bases at V and 0 bases at J, with 10 bases in the middle. CDR3 bases: TGTGCCAGCAGCGTAGAACAGGGCCCCTCTGGAAACACCATATATTTT. Encoded protein: CASSVEQGPSGNTIYF. The full variable domain, completed using reference TRBV9 and TRBJ1-3, is DSGVTQTPKHLITATGQRVTLRCSPRSGDLSVYWYQQSLDQGLQFLIQYYNGEERAKGNILERFSAQQFPDLHSELNLSSLELGDSALYFCASSVEQGPSGNTIYFGEGSWLTVV.

This chain's CDR3 is CASSSPSLAGGSYEQYF. The CDR3, as DNA: TGTGCCAGCAGCTCCCCCAGCCTAGCGGGAGGCTCCTACGAGCAGTACTTC. V usage is TRBV7-9 and J usage is TRBJ2-7; 11 nucleotides align to TRBD2. The CDR3 is 17 residues long. Per germline, CDR1 SEHNR and CDR2 FQNEAQ (reference sequence). V dropped 4 bases and J dropped 0; count of bases not matched to a gene: 8.

The rearrangement joins TRBV5-4 to TRBJ2-5; a weak D match, TRBD2 (5 bases). TRBJ2-7 matches the DNA end more closely, so the J call is doubtful. The V gene's germline CDR1 is SGHNT and CDR2 YYREEE (reference sequence). The CDR3 spans 14 residues. CDR3 sequence (DNA): TGTGCCAGCAGCTTCGGGATAAGCTCCTACGAGCAGTACTTC. Translating gives CASSFGISSYEQYF.

The V and J genes are TRBV25-1 and TRBJ2-7; D is uncertain. Trimming took off 3 bases at V and 1 base at J, with 1 base between the two ends. Germline V lookup: CDR1 MGHDK, CDR2 SYGVNS. The CDR3 extends over 11 amino acids. Here the CDR3 reads CASSESYEQYF. In nucleotides, the CDR3 is TGTGCCAGCAGTGAGTCCTACGAGCAGTACTTC.

This chain uses TRBV9 with TRBJ1-3; D perhaps matches TRBD1 (5 bases). V was pared by 2 bases and J by 3 bases, with 12 bases between. The germline V gene encodes CDR1 SGDLS and CDR2 YYNGEE. The CDR3 runs 15 residues. The CDR3 region is CASSVSGTGGNTIYF. The CDR3 DNA reads TGTGCCAGCAGCGTCTCCGGGACCGGTGGAAACACCATATATTTT. The full variable domain, rest sourced from reference TRBV9 and TRBJ1-3, is DSGVTQTPKHLITATGQRVTLRCSPRSGDLSVYWYQQSLDQGLQFLIQYYNGEERAKGNILERFSAQQFPDLHSELNLSSLELGDSALYFCASSVSGTGGNTIYFGEGSWLTVV.

The chain employs TRBV28 and TRBJ2-1; D might be TRBD2 (6 bases). Germline V gives CDR1 MDHEN, CDR2 SYDVKM. The V end was cut by 3 bases, the J end by 2 bases, with 20 bases between. The CDR3 contains 18 residues. The CDR3 DNA follows: TGTGCCAGCAGTTTTTTTCACTCCGGGAGTGTCACCTACAATGAGCAGTTCTTC. Residues: CASSFFHSGSVTYNEQFF.

The rearrangement links TRBV7-9 to TRBJ1-1; 7 bases agree with TRBD1. J gave up 1 base and V 5 bases, and 13 bases lay outside the gene matches. The CDR3 sequence is 17 residues long. Germline V gene sequence: CDR1 SEHNR, CDR2 FQNEAQ (reference sequence). The CDR3 protein is CASSPHPGTETNTEAFF. CDR3 coding DNA: TGTGCCAGCAGCCCCCATCCCGGGACAGAGACGAACACTGAAGCTTTCTTT.

This chain connects TRBV10-3 to TRBJ2-1; 15 bases line up with TRBD2. CDR3 length: 19 amino acids. Looked up from germline, CDR1 is ENHRY and CDR2 is SYGVKD. J lost 2 bases, V lost 3 bases, and 8 bases had no gene match. This CDR3 reads CAISESGLAGGLTYNEQFF. The CDR3 DNA is TGTGCCATCAGTGAATCGGGACTAGCGGGAGGACTCACCTACAATGAGCAGTTCTTC.

J is TRBJ2-2 and V is TRBV19, with a possible D match to TRBD2 (6 bases). This CDR3 spans 17 amino acids. V was pared by 3 bases and J by 0 bases, with 14 bases between. Germline CDR1 is LNHDA and CDR2 is SQIVND (reference sequence). The CDR3: CASSILAPIPNTGELFF. CDR3 nucleotide sequence: TGTGCCAGTAGTATTCTAGCGCCTATCCCGAACACCGGGGAGCTGTTTTTT.

J is TRBJ2-7 and V is TRBV6-5; 11 nucleotides agree with TRBD2. The CDR3 is made up of 14 amino acids. The ends lost 2 bases at V and 5 bases at J; junction bases unmatched: 2. Per germline, CDR1 MNHEY and CDR2 SVGAGI. The CDR3 is CASSYELAGDEQYF. The CDR3 nucleotides are TGTGCCAGCAGTTACGAACTAGCGGGAGACGAGCAGTACTTC.

This chain uses TRBV11-2 with TRBJ2-7; 9 bases fit TRBD1. CDR3 length equals 15 residues. Germline loops: CDR1 SGHAT, CDR2 FQNNGV. J lost 3 bases, V lost 1 base, and 4 bases had no gene match. CDR3 bases: TGTGCCAGCAGCTTAGGCCCGACAGGGGGCTACGAGCAGTACTTC. Its translation: CASSLGPTGGYEQYF. The full variable domain, completed using reference TRBV11-2 and TRBJ2-7, is EAGVAQSPRYKIIEKRQSVAFWCNPISGHATLYWYQQILGQGPKLLIQFQNNGVVDDSQLPKDRFSAERLKGVDSTLKIQPAKLEDSAVYLCASSLGPTGGYEQYFGPGTRLTVT.

V usage is TRBV5-6 and J usage is TRBJ1-1, with D perhaps matching TRBD1 (5 bases). This CDR3 has 13 residues. With 0 bases removed from V and 4 bases from J, the gap between germline ends came to 7 bases. CDR1 SGHDT and CDR2 YYEEEE come from the germline V gene. The CDR3 is CASSLEGSTEAFF. The CDR3, as DNA: TGTGCCAGCAGCTTGGAGGGGAGCACTGAAGCTTTCTTT. The full variable domain, its missing parts supplied by reference TRBV5-6 and TRBJ1-1, is DAGVTQSPTHLIKTRGQQVTLRCSPKSGHDTVSWYQQALGQGPQFIFQYYEEEERQRGNFPDRFSGHQFPNYSSELNVNALLLGDSALYLCASSLEGSTEAFFGQGTRLTVV.

The rearrangement joins TRBV27 to TRBJ2-7; no clear D gene. Germline V gives CDR1 MNHEY, CDR2 SMNVEV (reference sequence). The germline V and J ends were trimmed by 5 bases and 0 bases, with 8 bases remaining between them. The length of the CDR3 is 13 residues. The CDR3 here is CASSPADSYEQYF. The DNA of the CDR3 is TGTGCCAGCAGTCCGGCTGACTCCTACGAGCAGTACTTC.

In its sample, this clone was seen a few times. The chain couples TRBV7-9 to TRBJ1-1; D unresolved. Germline CDR1 reads SEHNR; CDR2 reads FQNEAQ (reference sequence). The CDR3 is 13 residues long. V gave up 1 base and J gave up 4 bases, with 7 bases separating them. The CDR3 sequence is CASSLGLPTEAFF. As DNA, the CDR3 is TGTGCCAGCAGCTTAGGGCTCCCCACTGAAGCTTTCTTT. Full variable domain (outside the CDR3, taken from reference TRBV7-9 and TRBJ1-1): DTGVSQNPRHKITKRGQNVTFRCDPISEHNRLYWYRQTLGQGPEFLTYFQNEAQLEKSRLLSDRFSAERPKGSFSTLEIQRTEQGDSAMYLCASSLGLPTEAFFGQGTRLTVV.

As to this clone: This sample also contains other DNA sequences that code for the same CDR3. The chain joins TRBV27 to TRBJ2-7; a weak D match, TRBD2 (5 bases). The germline V gene has CDR1 MNHEY and CDR2 SMNVEV (reference sequence). CDR3 length equals 13 residues. Trimming pared 2 bases from V and 5 bases from J, leaving 10 bases between. The CDR3 bases are TGTGCCAGCAGTTTAGCGGGTGGGAACGAGCAGTACTTC. It translates to CASSLAGGNEQYF.

This rearrangement joins TRBV4-1 to TRBJ2-7; D might be TRBD2 (5 bases). The germline V and J ends were trimmed by 4 bases and 2 bases, with 21 bases remaining between them. The CDR3 is 17 amino acids. Looked up from germline, CDR1 is MGHRA and CDR2 is YSYEKL. The CDR3: CASSPNWESPLPYEQYF. DNA of the CDR3: TGCGCCAGCAGCCCCAATTGGGAGTCGCCCCTTCCCTACGAGCAGTACTTC.

The chain has TRBV29-1 and TRBJ1-2, with TRBD1 matching over 7 bases. The CDR3 runs 16 residues. Germline loops: CDR1 SQVTM, CDR2 ANQGSEA. V trimming: 1 base; J trimming: 0 bases; junction bases outside the gene matches: 8. CDR3 amino acids: CSVEARQGDTNYGYTF. The DNA of the CDR3 is TGCAGCGTTGAAGCCAGACAGGGAGATACTAACTATGGCTACACCTTC.

This chain connects TRBV7-6 to TRBJ2-3, with 7 nucleotides matching TRBD1. Germline values: CDR1 SGHVS, CDR2 FNYEAQ. This CDR3 has 15 amino acids. V gave up 1 base and J gave up 2 bases; unmatched junction bases: 3. CDR3 DNA: TGTGCCAGCAGCTTAGTGGGACAGAACACAGATACGCAGTATTTT. It is translated as CASSLVGQNTDTQYF.

The chain employs TRBV11-2 and TRBJ2-3; D remains unclear. Trimming pared 2 bases from V and 6 bases from J, leaving 6 bases between. Germline V CDR1 and CDR2: SGHAT, FQNNGV. The CDR3 runs 12 residues. Here the CDR3 DNA reads TGTGCCAGCAGCTTAAAGAGTGATACGCAGTATTTT. This encodes CASSLKSDTQYF.

This clone was seen a single time. The chain is built from TRBV9 and TRBJ1-1, with D possibly matching TRBD1 (6 bases). V lost 4 bases and J 4 bases, leaving 14 bases between the germline ends. The CDR3 totals 14 residues. Looked up from germline, CDR1 is SGDLS and CDR2 is YYNGEE. CDR3 bases: TGTGCCAGCAGCTTTGGGGGGGCGGGCACTGAAGCTTTCTTT. This sequence encodes CASSFGGAGTEAFF.

V is TRBV27 and J is TRBJ2-7, with 8 bases aligning to TRBD2. The CDR3 totals 16 residues. Germline V gene sequence: CDR1 MNHEY, CDR2 SMNVEV (reference sequence). The J segment lost 2 bases and the V segment lost 0 bases, leaving 6 bases of the junction unmatched. CDR3 nucleotides: TGTGCCAGCAGTTTATCACTTGGGACTAGGACCTACGAGCAGTACTTC. Protein sequence: CASSLSLGTRTYEQYF.

In nucleotides, the CDR3 is TGTGCCAGCAGAAGGTGGCAGGGTGGGACAGATACGCAGTATTTT. The encoded protein is CASRRWQGGTDTQYF. This chain connects TRBV6-6 to TRBJ2-3; perhaps TRBD1 as D (5 bases). Trimming removed 6 bases from V and 3 bases from J, with 16 bases in between. Germline loops: CDR1 MNHNY, CDR2 SVGAGI (reference sequence). The CDR3 is 15 residues long.

This chain links TRBV13 with TRBJ2-2, with TRBD2 matching over 7 bases. Per germline, CDR1 PRHDT and CDR2 FYEKMQ (reference sequence). The CDR3 runs to 16 residues. The V gene end was trimmed by 2 bases and the J gene end by 4 bases; junction bases not matched to a gene: 7. CDR3 residues: CASSLSTGGATGELFF. The CDR3 DNA is TGTGCCAGCAGCTTATCAACGGGAGGAGCCACCGGGGAGCTGTTTTTT.

The chain uses TRBV28 and TRBJ1-4, with D unresolved. This CDR3 contains 13 residues. The germline V and J ends were trimmed by 4 bases and 12 bases, with 15 bases remaining between them. Looked up from germline, CDR1 is MDHEN and CDR2 is SYDVKM. CDR3 in amino acids: CASSSPPRVELFF. Here the CDR3 DNA reads TGTGCCAGCAGTTCCCCCCCTAGGGTGGAACTGTTTTTT.

The chain is built from TRBV5-6 and TRBJ2-7; TRBD2 agrees at 13 bases. Germline trimming cut 3 bases from V and 0 bases from J; bases unmatched to any gene: 9. This CDR3 comprises 18 residues. Germline CDR1 and CDR2: SGHDT and YYEEEE. The DNA of the CDR3 is TGTGCCAGCAGCTCGGGGACTAGCGGGGCCAATCCCTCCTACGAGCAGTACTTC. Amino acids: CASSSGTSGANPSYEQYF.

Here the CDR3 reads CASSLGEGTGELFF. In DNA form, the CDR3 reads TGTGCCAGCAGCTTGGGGGAAGGCACCGGGGAGCTGTTTTTT. The chain has TRBV5-4 and TRBJ2-2, with D uncertain. Trimming removed 0 bases at V and 4 bases at J, with 7 bases between. CDR3 length: 14 amino acids. CDR1 and CDR2 (germline): SGHNT, YYREEE (reference sequence). The variable domain in full, with the rest retrieved from reference TRBV5-4 and TRBJ2-2, is ETGVTQSPTHLIKTRGQQVTLRCSSQSGHNTVSWYQQALGQGPQFIFQYYREEENGRGNFPPRFSGLQFPNYSSELNVNALELDDSALYLCASSLGEGTGELFFGEGSRLTVL.